Listed here are 27 T cell receptor beta chains from one sample, sequenced in a study of T-cell reconstitution after alpha-beta-depleted transplantation in children. Unique molecular identifiers were used to barcode this TCRbeta library. One entry per CDR3 protein results from TCRdb running MiXCR on the PCR reads. The sample records hundreds of thousands of distinct CDR3 sequences, over 10% being singletons. Sequencing was performed on PBMCs, mostly from graft donor cells, taken 360 days after TCRalphabeta/CD19-depleted stem cell transplant. These receptors were obtained from a male patient under 18 who had a stem cell transplant for acute myeloid leukemia, so the T cells may come from the graft donor.

CDR3 bases: TGTGCCAGCAGTTACACAACAACCTCGGCTGAAGCTTTCTTT. Amino acid sequence: CASSYTTTSAEAFF. The V and J genes are TRBV6-2 or TRBV6-3 and TRBJ1-1; no reliable D call. The CDR3 spans 14 residues. V was cut by 2 bases and J by 6 bases, with 13 bases left in between. Per germline, CDR1 MNHEY and CDR2 SVGEGT.

This clonotype was detected a few times. The DNA of the CDR3 is TGCAGCGTAGGTGGGAGCGGGAGGGCCCCCTACGAGCAGTACTTC. This translates into CSVGGSGRAPYEQYF. V is TRBV29-1 and J is TRBJ2-7; 10 positions agree with TRBD2. Trimming removed 6 bases from V and 2 bases from J; junction bases left unmatched: 10. Germline V gene sequence: CDR1 SQVTM, CDR2 ANQGSEA. This CDR3 spans 15 amino acids.

This clonotype has only a few counts. The J gene is TRBJ2-5, the V gene TRBV7-2; D gene uncertain. Germline lookup yields CDR1 SGHTA and CDR2 FQGNSA. Trimming cost V 0 bases and J 7 bases, with 12 bases left between them. CDR3 size: 14 residues. The CDR3 loop reads CASSLALLKGTQYF. The CDR3 DNA reads TGTGCCAGCAGCTTAGCGCTACTCAAAGGGACCCAGTACTTC.

This clonotype was found a few times. The chain is built from TRBV27 and TRBJ2-2, with D tentatively TRBD1 (6 bases). The germline gives CDR1 MNHEY, CDR2 SMNVEV (reference sequence). The V end was cut by 1 base, the J end by 2 bases, with 20 bases between. CDR3 length equals 19 residues. CDR3 nucleotides: TGTGCCAGCAGTTTATTGGGGGCCCCTACAATATTCAACACCGGGGAGCTGTTTTTT. It codes for CASSLLGAPTIFNTGELFF.

V gene TRBV7-6 combines with J gene TRBJ1-4; no definite D call. The CDR3 is 13 amino acids. The V and J ends lost 1 base and 4 bases respectively, with 4 bases between them. CDR1 is SGHVS and CDR2 is FNYEAQ in the germline V gene. This CDR3 reads CASSLDSNEKLFF. CDR3 bases: TGTGCCAGCAGCTTAGACAGTAATGAAAAACTGTTTTTT. Full variable domain (remainder filled in from reference TRBV7-6 and TRBJ1-4): GAGVSQSPRYKVTKRGQDVALRCDPISGHVSLYWYRQALGQGPEFLTYFNYEAQQDKSGLPNDRFSAERPEGSISTLTIQRTEQRDSAMYRCASSLDSNEKLFFGSGTQLSVL.

This clonotype has more than one count but fewer than ten. The chain uses TRBV28 and TRBJ1-1; weak D call: TRBD1 (6 bases). Germline CDR1 MDHEN, CDR2 SYDVKM. This CDR3 comprises 15 residues. Trimming took 2 bases from V and 4 from J, leaving 14 bases between them. CDR3: CASSLRGAAVTEAFF. DNA for the CDR3: TGTGCCAGCAGTTTAAGGGGGGCGGCGGTCACTGAAGCTTTCTTT.

This rearrangement joins TRBV6-5 to TRBJ2-7, with TRBD1 identical over 7 bases. Trimming removed 0 bases from V and 2 bases from J; junction bases left unmatched: 7. CDR3 size: 16 residues. The V gene's germline CDR1 is MNHEY and CDR2 SVGAGI. CDR3: CASSYSMSGGAYEQYF. As DNA, the CDR3 is TGTGCCAGCAGTTACTCGATGTCAGGGGGAGCCTACGAGCAGTACTTC.

V and J are TRBV18 and TRBJ2-7, with TRBD1 matching over 10 bases. Losses at the gene ends were 2 bases for V and 6 bases for J; bases not matched to a gene: 4. Germline V gene data show CDR1 as KGHSH and CDR2 as LQKENI. The CDR3 is 14 amino acids. CDR3 residues: CASSPAGTGVEQYF. As DNA, the CDR3 is TGTGCCAGCTCACCAGCCGGGACAGGGGTCGAGCAGTACTTC.

The chain employs TRBV20-1 and TRBJ2-7, with 10 bases matching TRBD2. Germline CDR1 is DFQATT and CDR2 is SNEGSKA (reference sequence). The J segment lost 4 bases and the V segment lost 5 bases, leaving 5 bases of the junction unmatched. The CDR3 totals 13 residues. The CDR3 coding sequence is TGCAGTGCTGCTAGCGGGAGTCGGTACGAGCAGTACTTC. This translates into CSAASGSRYEQYF.

This sequence joins TRBV5-1 and TRBJ1-5; the match to TRBD1 covers 7 bases. After removal of 4 bases from V and 7 bases from J, the junction contained 8 bases not matched to a gene. Germline V lookup: CDR1 SGHRS, CDR2 YFSETQ. The CDR3 runs 14 residues. DNA for the CDR3: TGCGCCAGCAGCCCACGACAGGGCGGGCAGCCCCAGCATTTT. This encodes CASSPRQGGQPQHF.

This clonotype was seen ten or more times. J is TRBJ2-5 and V is TRBV29-1; a possible D gene is TRBD2 (8 bases). Trimming removed 6 bases at V and 5 bases at J, with 16 bases between. CDR3 length: 13 residues. Looked up from germline, CDR1 is SQVTM and CDR2 is ANQGSEA. The CDR3 region has the DNA TGCAGCGTCAAAGGGGGCGGGAGGGAGACCCAGTACTTC. Residues: CSVKGGGRETQYF.

This clonotype was picked up a small number of times. The genes are TRBV7-6 and TRBJ2-7; either TRBD1 or TRBD2 may supply D (5 bases each). Trimming left V 0 bases short and J 7 bases short, with 10 bases between. The CDR3 totals 13 residues. The V gene's germline CDR1 is SGHVS and CDR2 FNYEAQ. CDR3 region: CASSLAQWGEQYF. Here the CDR3 DNA reads TGTGCCAGCAGCTTAGCCCAGTGGGGGGAGCAGTACTTC.

V usage is TRBV2 and J usage is TRBJ2-6, with D perhaps TRBD1 (5 bases). Trimming left V 3 bases short and J 2 bases short, with 11 bases between. The CDR3 extends over 16 amino acids. Germline CDR1 is SNHLY and CDR2 is FYNNEI. The CDR3 here is CASSESRVAGANVLTF. CDR3 DNA sequence: TGTGCCAGCAGTGAGTCCAGGGTGGCTGGGGCCAACGTCCTGACTTTC. The entire variable domain, with the rest obtained from reference TRBV2 and TRBJ2-6, is as follows: EPEVTQTPSHQVTQMGQEVILRCVPISNHLYFYWYRQILGQKVEFLVSFYNNEISEKSEIFDDQFSVERPDGSNFTLKIRSTKLEDSAMYFCASSESRVAGANVLTFGAGSRLTVL.

In this sample, this clonotype turned up many times. The chain has TRBV20-1 and TRBJ2-5; possible D gene TRBD2, 6 bases. The CDR3 has 15 amino acids. V shed 0 bases and J shed 1 base, with 12 bases lying between them. Germline values: CDR1 DFQATT, CDR2 SNEGSKA (reference sequence). CDR3 coding DNA: TGCAGTGCTAGAGATTGGGCCGGGGGCCAAGAGACCCAGTACTTC. Translation gives CSARDWAGGQETQYF.

V gene TRBV9 combines with J gene TRBJ1-5; the D is unclear. Germline loops: CDR1 SGDLS, CDR2 YYNGEE. Trimming took 0 bases from V and 1 from J, leaving 8 bases between them. The CDR3 is 15 residues long. CDR3 in DNA: TGTGCCAGCAGCGTAGGAGACAAGAGCAATCAGCCCCAGCATTTT. Translating gives CASSVGDKSNQPQHF. The whole variable domain, filled in from reference TRBV9 and TRBJ1-5, reads DSGVTQTPKHLITATGQRVTLRCSPRSGDLSVYWYQQSLDQGLQFLIQYYNGEERAKGNILERFSAQQFPDLHSELNLSSLELGDSALYFCASSVGDKSNQPQHFGDGTRLSIL.

This clonotype occurred a few times. The rearrangement links TRBV4-3 to TRBJ2-1, with 7 bases aligning to TRBD2. Germline trimming cut 0 bases from V and 8 bases from J; bases unmatched to any gene: 10. The CDR3 contains 16 residues. The germline V gene has CDR1 LGHNA and CDR2 YSLEER. The CDR3: CASSQDGKPRGDEQFF. The CDR3 DNA sequence: TGCGCCAGCAGCCAAGACGGAAAGCCCCGGGGGGATGAGCAGTTCTTC.

V is TRBV20-1 and J is TRBJ1-1, with D unresolved. The CDR3 runs to 13 residues. V gave up 0 bases and J gave up 1 base, with 6 bases separating them. Germline V lookup: CDR1 DFQATT, CDR2 SNEGSKA (reference sequence). This CDR3 is CSARDLRNTEAFF. As DNA, the CDR3 is TGCAGTGCTAGAGATCTCAGGAACACTGAAGCTTTCTTT.

The genes are TRBV7-8 and TRBJ2-7; no definite D call. V dropped 5 bases and J dropped 3 bases, with 23 bases sitting between them. The CDR3 sequence is 17 residues long. Germline V lookup: CDR1 SGHVS, CDR2 FQNEAQ. In DNA, the CDR3 is TGTGCCAGCAGCATAAACGTTGGGCCAGCCGGAAACTACGAGCAGTACTTC. Translated: CASSINVGPAGNYEQYF. The full variable domain, its missing parts supplied by reference TRBV7-8 and TRBJ2-7, is GAGVSQSPRYKVAKRGQDVALRCDPISGHVSLFWYQQALGQGPEFLTYFQNEAQLDKSGLPSDRFFAERPEGSVSTLKIQRTQQEDSAVYLCASSINVGPAGNYEQYFGPGTRLTVT.

Comments on this clonotype: This clone may be a read error of a much larger clone one base away. The rearrangement joins TRBV2 to TRBJ2-3; no firm D call. CDR1 and CDR2 from the germline V gene are SNHLY and FYNNEI. V lost 6 bases and J 11 bases, leaving 18 bases between the germline ends. The CDR3 extends over 13 amino acids. CDR3 residues: CASSNRPRNRQYF. The DNA for the CDR3 is TGTGCCAGCAGCAACCGGCCCCGGAATAGGCAGTATTTT.

This clonotype occurred a few times. The V gene is TRBV6-5, the J gene TRBJ2-1; 11 nucleotides agree with TRBD2. The CDR3 runs 19 residues. J gave up 3 bases and V 2 bases, and 12 bases lay outside the gene matches. Germline CDR1 reads MNHEY; CDR2 reads SVGAGI. CDR3 in DNA: TGTGCCAGCAGTTACACTCTAGCGGGAGGAAGGGGGTACTACAATGAGCAGTTCTTC. Protein product: CASSYTLAGGRGYYNEQFF.

The chain couples TRBV6-1 to TRBJ2-1; 11 positions match TRBD2. The length of the CDR3 is 14 residues. J was trimmed by 6 bases and V by 5 bases; bases with no gene match: 3. Germline-derived CDR1 and CDR2 are MNHNS and SASEGT. The CDR3: CASSNSGRGNEQFF. CDR3 sequence (DNA): TGTGCCAGCAGTAATAGCGGGAGGGGCAATGAGCAGTTCTTC.

This clonotype turned up a few times. The CDR3: CASSGFSFDTDTQYF. The CDR3 region has the DNA TGTGCCAGCAGCGGCTTTTCCTTCGACACAGATACGCAGTATTTT. The rearrangement uses TRBV7-2 and TRBJ2-3; no clear D gene. The CDR3 has 15 amino acids. Germline V gene sequence: CDR1 SGHTA, CDR2 FQGNSA. The germline V and J ends were trimmed by 5 bases and 2 bases, with 14 bases remaining between them. The whole variable domain, remainder taken from reference TRBV7-2 and TRBJ2-3, is GAGVSQSPSNKVTEKGKDVELRCDPISGHTALYWYRQSLGQGLEFLIYFQGNSAPDKSGLPSDRFSAERTGGSVSTLTIQRTQQEDSAVYLCASSGFSFDTDTQYFGPGTRLTVL.

The V and J genes are TRBV7-6 and TRBJ2-5; D is possibly TRBD1 (6 bases). There are 15 residues in the CDR3. The V end was cut by 4 bases, the J end by 5 bases, with 17 bases between. The germline gives CDR1 SGHVS, CDR2 FNYEAQ. CDR3 protein: CASSSWDTLRETQYF. Here the CDR3 DNA reads TGTGCCAGCAGCTCCTGGGACACCCTTCGGGAGACCCAGTACTTC.

The chain joins TRBV7-2 to TRBJ2-3; the match to TRBD2 covers 9 bases. CDR3 size: 14 residues. J lost 3 bases, V lost 3 bases, and 1 base had no gene match. Germline V gene lookup returns CDR1 SGHTA and CDR2 FQGNSA. The CDR3 loop is CASSFGLATDTQYF. In DNA, the CDR3 is TGTGCCAGCAGCTTTGGACTAGCGACAGATACGCAGTATTTT.

The chain links TRBV28 to TRBJ2-7; 8 nucleotides agree with TRBD1. V shed 6 bases, J shed 9 bases, and the junction held 7 bases outside the gene matches. The CDR3 is made up of 12 amino acids. CDR1 is MDHEN, CDR2 SYDVKM, per germline. CDR3 coding DNA: TGTGCCAGCAGCCGGGACAGGTCATGGCAGTACTTC. Its protein product is CASSRDRSWQYF.

This clonotype appeared a single time. This sequence may be a read error, since a much larger clone differs from it by one base. V gene TRBV6-2 or TRBV6-3 combines with J gene TRBJ2-1; weak D call: TRBD1 (6 bases). Germline V lookup: CDR1 MNHEY, CDR2 SVGEGT. The V gene lost 5 bases and the J gene lost 4 bases, with 9 bases spanning the gap. The length of the CDR3 is 13 residues. CDR3 sequence reads: CASSRDIYNEQFF. The CDR3 region has the DNA TGTGCCAGCAGTCGGGACATATACAATGAGCAGTTCTTC.

This clonotype was seen only a few times. J is TRBJ2-1 and V is TRBV12-3 or TRBV12-4; 8 nucleotides line up with TRBD2. V was pared by 2 bases and J by 3 bases, with 12 bases of the junction left unmatched. The CDR3 has 18 residues. The CDR3 region is CASSLSSGSSVYYNEQFF. The CDR3 nucleotides read TGTGCCAGCAGTTTATCAAGCGGGAGTAGCGTTTACTACAATGAGCAGTTCTTC.